This paragraph covers one T cell receptor (beta chain) sequence. Its antigen is not identified. Clones were read by immunoSEQ multiplex PCR, and TCRdb kept only the in-frame ones, dropping some. The sample has 150,000 or so clones, 90% to 95% seen once. The source of the sample is a study of T cell responses to AZD1222 COVID-19 vaccine. Study-wide background: Analysis merged second doses at about 4 or about 12 weeks. General observations from the study: Once two AZD1222 doses were given, Spike-specific TCR breadth and depth went up.

Per the germline V gene, CDR1 is SGHTA and CDR2 is FQGTGA. This CDR3 region has 14 residues. V was shortened by 1 base and J by 5 bases, with 11 bases between the two germline ends. The sequence derives from an adult in good health. The rearrangement joins TRBV7-3 to TRBJ1-1; D uncertain. The material sequenced was peripheral blood, taken on day 0 of AZD1222 vaccination. The CDR3 nucleotides are TGTGCCAGCAGCTTAAATTCCGGTGGGACTGAAGCTTTCTTT. It translates to CASSLNSGGTEAFF.